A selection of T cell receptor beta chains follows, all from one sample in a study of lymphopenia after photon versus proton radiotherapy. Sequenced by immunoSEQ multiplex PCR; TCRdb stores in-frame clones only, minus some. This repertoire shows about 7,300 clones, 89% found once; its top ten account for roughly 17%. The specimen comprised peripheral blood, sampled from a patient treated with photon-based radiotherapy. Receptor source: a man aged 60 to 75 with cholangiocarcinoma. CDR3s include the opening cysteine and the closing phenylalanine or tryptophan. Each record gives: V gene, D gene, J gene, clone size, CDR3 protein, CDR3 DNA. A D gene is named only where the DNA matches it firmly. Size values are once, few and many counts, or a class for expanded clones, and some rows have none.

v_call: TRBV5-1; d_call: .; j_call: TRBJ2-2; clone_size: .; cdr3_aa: CASSWRDTGELFF; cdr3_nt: TGCGCCAGCAGCTGGCGCGACACCGGGGAGCTGTTTTTT
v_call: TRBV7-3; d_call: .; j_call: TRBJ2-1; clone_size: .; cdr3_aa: CASSLTRSVEQFF; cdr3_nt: TGTGCCAGCAGCTTAACTCGGTCAGTTGAGCAGTTCTTC
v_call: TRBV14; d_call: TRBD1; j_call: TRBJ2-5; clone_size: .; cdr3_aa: CASSQIQGAQETQYF; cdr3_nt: TGTGCCAGCAGCCAGATACAGGGGGCCCAAGAGACCCAGTACTTC
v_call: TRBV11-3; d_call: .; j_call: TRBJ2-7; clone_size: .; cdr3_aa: CASSPPSYEQYF; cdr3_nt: TGTGCCAGCAGCCCGCCCTCCTACGAGCAGTACTTC
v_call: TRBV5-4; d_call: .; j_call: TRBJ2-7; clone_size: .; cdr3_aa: CASSYDSYEQYF; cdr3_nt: TGTGCCAGCAGCTATGACAGCTACGAGCAGTACTTC
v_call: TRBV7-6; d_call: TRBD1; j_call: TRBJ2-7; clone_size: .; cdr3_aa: CASSPIARDRRPYEQYF; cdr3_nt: TGTGCCAGCAGCCCCATCGCCCGGGACAGGAGACCCTACGAGCAGTACTTC
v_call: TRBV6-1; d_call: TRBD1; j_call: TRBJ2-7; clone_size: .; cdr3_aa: CASTPGQASSYEQYF; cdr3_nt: TGTGCCAGCACCCCGGGACAGGCAAGCTCCTACGAGCAGTACTTC
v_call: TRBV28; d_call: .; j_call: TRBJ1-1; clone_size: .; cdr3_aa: CASSLVRSNTEAFF; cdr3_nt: TGTGCCAGCAGTTTGGTGAGGTCGAACACTGAAGCTTTCTTT
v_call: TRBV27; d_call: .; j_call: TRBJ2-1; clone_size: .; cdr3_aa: CASLDPLHNEQFF; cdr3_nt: TGTGCCAGTCTAGATCCTCTCCACAATGAGCAGTTCTTC
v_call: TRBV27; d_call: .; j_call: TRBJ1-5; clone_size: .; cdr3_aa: CASRDSSNQPQHF; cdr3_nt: TGTGCCAGCAGGGATTCGAGCAATCAGCCCCAGCATTTT
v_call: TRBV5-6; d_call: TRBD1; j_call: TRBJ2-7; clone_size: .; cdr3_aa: CASSRIPGTGVHEQYF; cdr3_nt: TGTGCCAGCAGCCGAATTCCCGGGACAGGCGTCCACGAGCAGTACTTC
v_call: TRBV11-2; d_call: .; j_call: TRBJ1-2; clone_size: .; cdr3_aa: CASSLSPRDDGYGYTF; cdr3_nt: TGTGCCAGCAGCTTATCGCCGAGGGATGATGGGTATGGCTACACCTTC
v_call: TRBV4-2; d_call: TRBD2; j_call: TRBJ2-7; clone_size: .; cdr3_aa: CASSQETSGEQYF; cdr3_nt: TGTGCCAGCAGCCAAGAGACTAGCGGCGAGCAGTACTTC
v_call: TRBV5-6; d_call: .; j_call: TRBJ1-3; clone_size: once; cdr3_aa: CASSLSVVGNTIYF; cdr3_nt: TGTGCCAGCAGCTTATCCGTAGTTGGAAACACCATATATTTT
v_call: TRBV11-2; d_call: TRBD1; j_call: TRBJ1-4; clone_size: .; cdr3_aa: CASSLVQGDEKLFF; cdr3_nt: TGTGCCAGCAGCTTAGTACAGGGGGATGAAAAACTGTTTTTT
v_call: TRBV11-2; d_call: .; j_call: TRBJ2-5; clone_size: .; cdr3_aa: CASSLVGFETQYF; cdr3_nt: TGTGCCAGCAGCTTAGTAGGGTTCGAGACCCAGTACTTC
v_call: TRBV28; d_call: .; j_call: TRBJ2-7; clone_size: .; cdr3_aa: CASRPSGAYEQYF; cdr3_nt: TGTGCCAGCAGGCCATCAGGGGCCTACGAGCAGTACTTC
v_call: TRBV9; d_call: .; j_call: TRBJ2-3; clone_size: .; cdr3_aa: CASSVVETDTQYF; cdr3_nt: TGTGCCAGCAGCGTAGTAGAAACAGATACGCAGTATTTT
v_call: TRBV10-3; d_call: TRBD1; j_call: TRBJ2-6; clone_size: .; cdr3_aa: CAAAGTGGFGANVLTF; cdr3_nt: TGTGCCGCAGCAGGGACAGGGGGCTTTGGGGCCAACGTCCTGACTTTC
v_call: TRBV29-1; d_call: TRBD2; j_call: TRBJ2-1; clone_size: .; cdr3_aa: CSVEASGAYNEQFF; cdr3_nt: TGCAGCGTTGAGGCTAGCGGGGCCTACAATGAGCAGTTCTTC
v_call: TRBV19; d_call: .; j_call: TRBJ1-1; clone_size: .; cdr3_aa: CASSPRGGSNTEAFF; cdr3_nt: TGTGCCAGTAGTCCCCGTGGGGGATCGAACACTGAAGCTTTCTTT
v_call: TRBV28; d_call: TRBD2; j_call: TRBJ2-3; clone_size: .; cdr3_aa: CASNVPGGRADTQYF; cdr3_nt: TGTGCCAGCAACGTCCCGGGGGGGAGGGCAGATACGCAGTATTTT
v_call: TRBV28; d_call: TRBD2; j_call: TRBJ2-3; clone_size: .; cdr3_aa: CASSFSSGKSSTQYF; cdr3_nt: TGTGCCAGCAGTTTCTCTAGCGGGAAGTCCTCGACGCAGTATTTT
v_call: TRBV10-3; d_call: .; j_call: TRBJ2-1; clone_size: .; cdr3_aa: CAISEEINNEQFF; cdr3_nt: TGTGCCATCAGCGAGGAAATTAACAATGAGCAGTTCTTC
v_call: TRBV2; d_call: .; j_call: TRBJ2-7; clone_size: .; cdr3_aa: CASSEGPFFSYEQYF; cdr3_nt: TGTGCCAGCAGTGAGGGACCGTTTTTCTCCTACGAGCAGTACTTC
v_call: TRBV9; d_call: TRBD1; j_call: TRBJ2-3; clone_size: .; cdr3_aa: CASSVRQGGTDTQYF; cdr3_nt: TGTGCCAGCAGCGTAAGACAGGGCGGCACAGATACGCAGTATTTT